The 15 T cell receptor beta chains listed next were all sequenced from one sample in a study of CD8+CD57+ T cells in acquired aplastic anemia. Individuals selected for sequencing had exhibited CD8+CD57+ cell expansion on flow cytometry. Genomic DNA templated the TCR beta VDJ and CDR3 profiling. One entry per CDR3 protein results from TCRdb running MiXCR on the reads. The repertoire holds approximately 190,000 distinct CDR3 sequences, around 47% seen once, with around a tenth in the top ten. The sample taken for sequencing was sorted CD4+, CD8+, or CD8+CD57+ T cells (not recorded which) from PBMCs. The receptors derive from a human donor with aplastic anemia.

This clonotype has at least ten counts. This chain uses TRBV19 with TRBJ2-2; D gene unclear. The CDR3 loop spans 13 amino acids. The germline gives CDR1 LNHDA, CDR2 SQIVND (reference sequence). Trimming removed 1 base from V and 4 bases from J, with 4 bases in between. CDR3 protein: CASSIVPTGELFF. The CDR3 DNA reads TGTGCCAGTAGTATAGTACCCACCGGGGAGCTGTTTTTT.

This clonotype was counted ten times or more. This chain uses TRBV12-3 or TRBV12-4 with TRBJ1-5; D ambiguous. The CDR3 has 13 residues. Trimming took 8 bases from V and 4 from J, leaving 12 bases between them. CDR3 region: CASRLQPNQPQHF. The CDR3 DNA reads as TGTGCCAGCCGACTGCAGCCAAATCAGCCCCAGCATTTT.

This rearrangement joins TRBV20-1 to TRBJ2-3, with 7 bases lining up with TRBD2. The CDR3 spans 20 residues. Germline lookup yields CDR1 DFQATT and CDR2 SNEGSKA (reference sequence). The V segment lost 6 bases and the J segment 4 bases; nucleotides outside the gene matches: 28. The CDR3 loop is CSAALPPGGSGQEAPDTQYF. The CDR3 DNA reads TGCAGTGCGGCGCTACCTCCGGGGGGTAGCGGGCAAGAGGCCCCAGATACGCAGTATTTT.

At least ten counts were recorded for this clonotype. The CDR3 loop reads CASSYLGTNPLYEQYF. The CDR3 DNA reads TGCGCCAGCTCTTACCTAGGGACAAACCCCCTCTACGAGCAGTACTTC. The gene calls are TRBV5-1 and TRBJ2-7; possibly TRBD1 for D (6 bases). CDR3 length equals 16 residues. The V end was cut by 7 bases, the J end by 3 bases, with 23 bases between. CDR1 is SGHRS and CDR2 is YFSETQ in the germline V gene.

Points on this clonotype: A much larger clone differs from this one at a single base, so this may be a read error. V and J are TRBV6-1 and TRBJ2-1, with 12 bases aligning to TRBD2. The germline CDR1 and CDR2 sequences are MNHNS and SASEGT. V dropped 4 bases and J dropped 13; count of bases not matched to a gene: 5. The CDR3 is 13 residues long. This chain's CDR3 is CASSGRTSGIQFF. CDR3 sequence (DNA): TGTGCCAGCAGTGGAAGGACTAGCGGGATACAGTTCTTC.

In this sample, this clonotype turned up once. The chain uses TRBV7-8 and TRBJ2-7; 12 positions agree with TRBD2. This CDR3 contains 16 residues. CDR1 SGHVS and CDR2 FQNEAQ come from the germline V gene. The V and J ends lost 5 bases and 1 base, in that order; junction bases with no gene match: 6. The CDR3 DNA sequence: TGTGCCAGCAGCCCTTGGACTAGCGGGATGTCCTACGAGCAGTACTTC. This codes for CASSPWTSGMSYEQYF. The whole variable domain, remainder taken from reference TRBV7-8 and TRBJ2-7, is GAGVSQSPRYKVAKRGQDVALRCDPISGHVSLFWYQQALGQGPEFLTYFQNEAQLDKSGLPSDRFFAERPEGSVSTLKIQRTQQEDSAVYLCASSPWTSGMSYEQYFGPGTRLTVT.

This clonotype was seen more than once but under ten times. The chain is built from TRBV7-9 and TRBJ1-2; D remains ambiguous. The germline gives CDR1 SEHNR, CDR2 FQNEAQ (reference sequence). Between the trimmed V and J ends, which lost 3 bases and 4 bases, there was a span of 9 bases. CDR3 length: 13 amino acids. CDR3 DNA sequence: TGTGCCAGCAGCTTGGTAGGGTCCTATGGCTACACCTTC. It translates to CASSLVGSYGYTF. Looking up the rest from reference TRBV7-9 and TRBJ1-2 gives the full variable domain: DTGVSQNPRHKITKRGQNVTFRCDPISEHNRLYWYRQTLGQGPEFLTYFQNEAQLEKSRLLSDRFSAERPKGSFSTLEIQRTEQGDSAMYLCASSLVGSYGYTFGSGTRLTVV.

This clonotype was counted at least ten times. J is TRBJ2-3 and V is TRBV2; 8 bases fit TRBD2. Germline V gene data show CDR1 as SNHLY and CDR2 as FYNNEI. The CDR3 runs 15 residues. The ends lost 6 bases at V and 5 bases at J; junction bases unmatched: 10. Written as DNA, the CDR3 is TGTGCCAGCAGCCCCCTTCGGGAGGGGGTAGATACGCAGTATTTT. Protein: CASSPLREGVDTQYF.

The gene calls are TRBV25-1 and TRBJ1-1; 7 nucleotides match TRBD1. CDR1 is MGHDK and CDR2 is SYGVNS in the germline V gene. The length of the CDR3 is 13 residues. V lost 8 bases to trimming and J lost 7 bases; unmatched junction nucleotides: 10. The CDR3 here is CASLVKAGGEAFF. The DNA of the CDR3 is TGTGCCAGCTTAGTTAAGGCAGGGGGTGAAGCTTTCTTT.

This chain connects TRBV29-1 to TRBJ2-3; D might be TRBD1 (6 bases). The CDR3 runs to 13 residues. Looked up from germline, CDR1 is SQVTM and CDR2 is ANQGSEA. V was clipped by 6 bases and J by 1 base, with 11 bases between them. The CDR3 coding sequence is TGCAGCGTGCCGGGACACGGCACAGATACGCAGTATTTT. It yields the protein CSVPGHGTDTQYF.

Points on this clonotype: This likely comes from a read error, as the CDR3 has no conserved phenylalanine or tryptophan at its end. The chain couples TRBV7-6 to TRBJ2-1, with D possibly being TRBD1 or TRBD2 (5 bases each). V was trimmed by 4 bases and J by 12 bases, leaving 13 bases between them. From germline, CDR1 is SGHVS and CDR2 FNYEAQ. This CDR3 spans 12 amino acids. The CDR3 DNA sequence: TGTGCCAGCAGCTATGGAAGGGACGGGCAGTTCCTC. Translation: CASSYGRDGQFL.

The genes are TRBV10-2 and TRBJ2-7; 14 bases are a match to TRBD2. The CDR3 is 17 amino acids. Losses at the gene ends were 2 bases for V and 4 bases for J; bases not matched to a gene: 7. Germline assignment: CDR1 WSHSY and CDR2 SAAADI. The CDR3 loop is CASSEQRTSGRSYEQYF. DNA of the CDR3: TGCGCCAGCAGTGAGCAACGGACTAGCGGGAGGTCGTACGAGCAGTACTTC.

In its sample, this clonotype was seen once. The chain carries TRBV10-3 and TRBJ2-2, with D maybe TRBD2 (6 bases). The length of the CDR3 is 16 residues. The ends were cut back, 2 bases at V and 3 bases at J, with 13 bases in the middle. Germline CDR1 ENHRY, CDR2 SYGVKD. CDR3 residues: CAISEGREEDTGELFF. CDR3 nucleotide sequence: TGTGCCATCAGTGAGGGCAGGGAGGAGGACACCGGGGAGCTGTTTTTT.

CDR3 in amino acids: CATSRDRGPTYYEQYF. The CDR3 nucleotides read TGTGCCACCAGCAGGGACAGGGGGCCGACCTACTACGAGCAGTACTTC. The gene calls are TRBV15 and TRBJ2-7, with 11 nucleotides matching TRBD1. V lost 3 bases, J lost 3 bases, and 7 bases stayed unmatched. The CDR3 is made up of 16 amino acids. From germline, CDR1 is LNHNV and CDR2 YYDKDF (reference sequence).

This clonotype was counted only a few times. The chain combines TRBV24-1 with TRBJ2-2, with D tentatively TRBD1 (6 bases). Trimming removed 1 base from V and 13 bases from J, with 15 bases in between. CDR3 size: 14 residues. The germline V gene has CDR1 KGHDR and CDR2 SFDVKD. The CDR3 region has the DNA TGTGCCACCAGTGATTTCAGGGGACCACTTACGCTGTTTTTT. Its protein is CATSDFRGPLTLFF.